The 22 T cell receptor beta chains given below trace back to one sample, sequenced in a study of response to subunit inactivated influenza vaccine. TCRdb reprocessed the RT-PCR reads with MiXCR, giving one entry per CDR3 protein. The table records roughly 290,000 distinct CDR3 sequences, about a fifth of them present only once. Sequencing used PBMCs from blood, obtained less than 22 months after vaccination. These receptor sequences come from a man aged 50 to 69 who received an inactivated influenza vaccine.

This clonotype was seen a handful of times. The chain employs TRBV12-2 and TRBJ1-5; the DNA was not compared with TRBD1, the D call given in the table. TRBV12-2 is a known pseudogene. CDR3 length: 18 amino acids. The CDR3 loop reads CASRLVGLRTGIFQPQHF. Written as DNA, the CDR3 is TGTGCAAGTCGCTTAGTTGGGCTGCGGACAGGGATCTTTCAGCCCCAGCATTTT.

Regarding this clonotype: This could be a read error, since a much larger clone is one nucleotide away. This CDR3 is CASSGGQGNQAQHF. The CDR3, as DNA: TGTGCCAGCAGTGGCGGACAGGGCAATCAGGCCCAGCATTTT. The chain recombines TRBV12-3 or TRBV12-4 with TRBJ1-5, with TRBD1 matching over 8 bases. CDR3 length: 14 residues.

This rearrangement joins TRBV29-1 to TRBJ2-1, with D possibly TRBD1 on 5 matching bases. Trimming removed 4 bases at V and 0 bases at J, with 10 bases between. The V gene's germline CDR1 is SQVTM and CDR2 ANQGSEA. The CDR3 sequence is 14 residues long. The CDR3 sequence: CSVVGEGSYNEQFF. Here the CDR3 DNA reads TGCAGCGTTGTAGGGGAAGGCTCCTACAATGAGCAGTTCTTC.

This clonotype has only a few counts. The chain carries TRBV27 and TRBJ2-5; 13 nucleotides match TRBD2. Per the germline V gene, CDR1 is MNHEY and CDR2 is SMNVEV (reference sequence). V lost 4 bases, J lost 2 bases, and 10 bases stayed unmatched. The CDR3 sequence is 18 residues long. Here the CDR3 reads CASSSMTSGRTRQETQYF. The CDR3 DNA follows: TGTGCCAGCAGTTCTATGACTAGCGGGAGGACACGTCAAGAGACCCAGTACTTC.

This clonotype was picked up many times. V usage is TRBV12-3 or TRBV12-4 and J usage is TRBJ1-2, with 8 positions matching TRBD1. The length of the CDR3 is 14 residues. V lost 7 bases and J lost 8; bases outside the gene matches: 12. The CDR3 loop is CASINSGGARGYTF. As DNA, the CDR3 is TGTGCCAGCATTAATTCAGGGGGCGCGAGGGGCTACACCTTC.

This sequence joins TRBV20-1 and TRBJ1-1; D gene ambiguous. Per the germline V gene, CDR1 is DFQATT and CDR2 is SNEGSKA (reference sequence). The CDR3 loop spans 14 amino acids. The V gene lost 4 bases and the J gene lost 0 bases, with 12 bases spanning the gap. CDR3 sequence reads: CSAIALDLNTEAFF. CDR3 nucleotide sequence: TGCAGTGCTATCGCTCTTGACCTGAACACTGAAGCTTTCTTT.

The table lists this clonotype with many counts. The rearrangement joins TRBV5-1 to TRBJ2-7; a weak D match, TRBD2 (5 bases). The CDR3 totals 13 residues. Germline V gene sequence: CDR1 SGHRS, CDR2 YFSETQ. The V end lost 5 bases, the J end lost 6 bases, and 15 bases lay between the germline ends. The CDR3 spells CASSQDGRLEQYF. CDR3 sequence (DNA): TGCGCCAGCAGTCAGGATGGGAGACTCGAGCAGTACTTC. Full variable domain (rest looked up from reference TRBV5-1 and TRBJ2-7): KAGVTQTPRYLIKTRGQQVTLSCSPISGHRSVSWYQQTPGQGLQFLFEYFSETQRNKGNFPGRFSGRQFSNSRSEMNVSTLELGDSALYLCASSQDGRLEQYFGPGTRLTVT.

The CDR3 loop reads CASSLRQGAEAFF. CDR3 sequence (DNA): TGTGCCAGCAGCCTCCGACAGGGCGCTGAAGCTTTCTTT. The chain combines TRBV7-9 with TRBJ1-1, with TRBD1 matching 7 bases. Germline CDR1 reads SEHNR; CDR2 reads FQNEAQ (reference sequence). This CDR3 is built from 13 residues. Losses at the gene ends were 5 bases for V and 6 bases for J; bases not matched to a gene: 6.

This chain links TRBV28 with TRBJ2-7, with D perhaps matching TRBD1 (6 bases). Between the trimmed V and J ends, which lost 6 bases and 7 bases, there was a span of 10 bases. CDR3 length equals 11 residues. In germline, CDR1 is MDHEN, CDR2 SYDVKM. As DNA, the CDR3 is TGTGCCAGCAGGACAGGTTGGGAGCAGTACTTC. Protein product: CASRTGWEQYF. Filled out from reference TRBV28 and TRBJ2-7, the complete variable domain reads DVKVTQSSRYLVKRTGEKVFLECVQDMDHENMFWYRQDPGLGLRLIYFSYDVKMKEKGDIPEGYSVSREKKERFSLILESASTNQTSMYLCASRTGWEQYFGPGTRLTVT.

CDR3 sequence: CASSVGDTLAKNIQYF. The DNA of the CDR3 is TGTGCCAGCAGCGTAGGGGACACACTAGCCAAAAACATTCAGTACTTC. The J gene is TRBJ2-4, the V gene TRBV9, with D possibly matching TRBD1 (6 bases). The CDR3 loop spans 16 amino acids. Trimming cost V 0 bases and J 0 bases, with 10 bases left between them. CDR1 is SGDLS and CDR2 is YYNGEE in the germline V gene.

The rearrangement links TRBV7-9 to TRBJ2-5; TRBD1 matches at 7 bases. The CDR3 extends over 15 amino acids. V dropped 4 bases and J dropped 1; count of bases not matched to a gene: 6. In germline, CDR1 is SEHNR, CDR2 FQNEAQ (reference sequence). This chain's CDR3 is CASSSTGLVQETQYF. The DNA of the CDR3 is TGTGCCAGCAGCTCGACAGGGCTGGTCCAAGAGACCCAGTACTTC.

This clonotype was seen a handful of times. The chain employs TRBV20-1 and TRBJ2-7, with D unresolved. This CDR3 region has 15 residues. Trimming shortened V by 0 bases and J by 0 bases, and 12 bases separated the two germline ends. Germline lookup yields CDR1 DFQATT and CDR2 SNEGSKA (reference sequence). The CDR3 loop is CSARDFRTDSYEQYF. The DNA of the CDR3 is TGCAGTGCTAGAGATTTTAGGACGGACTCCTACGAGCAGTACTTC.

Written as DNA, the CDR3 is TGCAGTGCTAGAGATGTGACAGAGACCCAGTACTTC. This codes for CSARDVTETQYF. The chain couples TRBV20-1 to TRBJ2-5, with D unclear. The CDR3 contains 12 residues. CDR1 DFQATT and CDR2 SNEGSKA come from the germline V gene (reference sequence). V was cut by 0 bases and J by 4 bases, with 6 bases left in between.

Concerning this clonotype itself: Mismatch with germline at one junction end may stem from a read error. The chain couples TRBV12-3 or TRBV12-4 to TRBJ2-7; 8 bases are shared with TRBD1. This CDR3 is built from 14 residues. The CDR3 is CASSLDRETYEQHF. The CDR3 DNA sequence: TGTGCCAGCAGTTTGGACAGGGAGACCTACGAGCAGCACTTC.

The chain employs TRBV4-1 and TRBJ1-2; TRBD1 matches 8 bases. The length of the CDR3 is 15 residues. Germline V gene sequence: CDR1 MGHRA, CDR2 YSYEKL. Trimming removed 4 bases from V and 8 bases from J; junction bases left unmatched: 12. CDR3 loop: CASSRTPQGAEGYTF. The CDR3 DNA is TGCGCCAGCAGCCGTACACCTCAGGGGGCTGAGGGCTACACCTTC.

This rearrangement joins TRBV9 to TRBJ1-5; TRBD1 might be the D (5 bases). V gave up 4 bases and J gave up 6 bases, with 11 bases separating them. This CDR3 has 13 residues. Looked up from germline, CDR1 is SGDLS and CDR2 is YYNGEE. The CDR3 here is CASSPEGSQPQHF. The CDR3 DNA sequence: TGTGCCAGCAGCCCCGAGGGGAGTCAGCCCCAGCATTTT.

The chain joins TRBV9 to TRBJ2-7; 9 bases fit TRBD2. After removal of 4 bases from V and 4 bases from J, the junction contained 12 bases not matched to a gene. The CDR3 contains 16 residues. Germline V gives CDR1 SGDLS, CDR2 YYNGEE. CDR3 amino acids: CASSPRAGGPRYEQYF. In DNA, the CDR3 is TGTGCCAGCAGCCCCCGAGCGGGAGGCCCCAGGTACGAGCAGTACTTC. The complete variable domain, with remaining parts taken from reference TRBV9 and TRBJ2-7, reads DSGVTQTPKHLITATGQRVTLRCSPRSGDLSVYWYQQSLDQGLQFLIQYYNGEERAKGNILERFSAQQFPDLHSELNLSSLELGDSALYFCASSPRAGGPRYEQYFGPGTRLTVT.

In its sample, this clonotype was seen many times. V usage is TRBV5-1 and J usage is TRBJ1-4, with 8 bases lining up with TRBD1. This CDR3 is 16 amino acids long. V shed 1 base and J 6 bases; nucleotides not matched to a gene: 8. Germline V gene sequence: CDR1 SGHRS, CDR2 YFSETQ. The DNA for the CDR3 is TGCGCCAGCAGCTTGTCGCATGGGACAGGAGATGAAAAACTGTTTTTT. Its translation is CASSLSHGTGDEKLFF.

This clonotype was picked up many times. This chain joins TRBV28 and TRBJ1-1; 7 positions agree with TRBD1. The CDR3 covers 13 residues. J gave up 4 bases and V 1 base, and 0 bases lay outside the gene matches. Germline CDR1 reads MDHEN; CDR2 reads SYDVKM. The CDR3 DNA reads as TGTGCCAGCAGTTTATCAGGGGGCACTGAAGCTTTCTTT. It encodes CASSLSGGTEAFF.

In its sample, this clonotype was seen a few times. The chain couples TRBV6-2 or TRBV6-3 to TRBJ2-7, with D possibly TRBD1 on 5 matching bases. CDR1 is MNHEY and CDR2 is SVGEGT in the germline V gene. V dropped 0 bases and J dropped 2 bases, with 11 bases sitting between them. The CDR3 extends over 15 amino acids. CDR3: CASSYSQWGTYEQYF. CDR3 coding DNA: TGTGCCAGCAGTTACTCGCAGTGGGGCACCTACGAGCAGTACTTC.

This chain connects TRBV4-3 to TRBJ2-5; the D gene is possibly TRBD1 (7 bases). V lost 0 bases and J lost 3, with 11 bases in between. The CDR3 is made up of 15 amino acids. In germline, CDR1 is LGHNA, CDR2 YSLEER. CDR3: CASSQDARGEETQYF. CDR3 nucleotide sequence: TGCGCCAGCAGCCAAGATGCCAGGGGGGAAGAGACCCAGTACTTC.

This clonotype was observed a few times. The chain recombines TRBV12-3 or TRBV12-4 with TRBJ2-1; 7 positions agree with TRBD2. There are 14 residues in the CDR3. V shed 3 bases and J 3 bases; nucleotides not matched to a gene: 2. CDR3 loop: CASSLGGGYNEQFF. The DNA for the CDR3 is TGTGCCAGCAGTTTGGGCGGGGGCTACAATGAGCAGTTCTTC.